A single sample gave rise to the 13 T cell receptor beta chains below, sequenced in a study of beta chain features in type 1 diabetes (dated by TCRdb to about 2018). The library came from the immunoSEQ multiplex PCR assay. The entire amount of isolated RNA was reverse transcribed using the High Capacity cDNA Reverse Transcription Kit, so the sequenced TCRB transcripts were expressed ones. In TCRdb, the immuneACCESS table is reduced to in-frame sequences with V and J assigned. These tables do not hold every clone; where another copy was compared, an unresolved V gene accounts for under half, and the others remain unexplained. This sample holds 300,000 to 450,000 clones; 15% to 20% were observed only once. The ten top clones hold around 0.044% of the sample. Source material: naive CD4+ T cells from blood. The cell subset or site label on this specimen signifies: true naive CD4+ T cells. These TCRs come from a woman aged 18-29 years in good health.

This clone has only a few counts. The chain couples TRBV10-3 to TRBJ2-7, with D maybe TRBD1 (5 bases). Trimming removed 8 bases from V and 4 bases from J, with 15 bases in between. The CDR3 runs 13 residues. The germline CDR1 and CDR2 sequences are ENHRY and SYGVKD. In DNA form, the CDR3 reads TGTGCCATCCGTTTCGGCAGGGATTACGAGCAGTACTTC. It specifies CAIRFGRDYEQYF.

This clone has only a few counts. This sample includes further DNA sequences coding for the same CDR3. The CDR3 spells CASSRGQGYEQYF. CDR3 in DNA: TGTGCCAGCTCACGGGGGCAGGGCTACGAGCAGTACTTC. The chain has TRBV18 and TRBJ2-7; D perhaps matches TRBD1 (6 bases). CDR1 and CDR2 (germline): KGHSH, LQKENI. V shed 4 bases and J shed 3 bases, with 10 bases lying between them. The CDR3 has 13 amino acids.

This chain joins TRBV11-1 and TRBJ2-7; D may be TRBD2 (5 bases). Trimming removed 5 bases from V and 3 bases from J, with 14 bases in between. Looked up from germline, CDR1 is SGHAT and CDR2 is FQDESV (reference sequence). This CDR3 has 14 amino acids. The CDR3 region is CASSLGLGGYEQYF. In DNA form, the CDR3 reads TGTGCCAGCAGCCTAGGACTCGGCGGCTACGAGCAGTACTTC.

The chain joins TRBV15 to TRBJ2-7; perhaps TRBD2 as D (6 bases). Germline V gene sequence: CDR1 LNHNV, CDR2 YYDKDF (reference sequence). There are 15 residues in the CDR3. The V end lost 5 bases, the J end lost 0 bases, and 14 bases lay between the germline ends. The DNA for the CDR3 is TGTGCCACCAGCTGGGAGACGGGAGTCTCCTACGAGCAGTACTTC. As protein: CATSWETGVSYEQYF.

The sample holds a few counts of this clone. The chain couples TRBV10-3 to TRBJ2-7, with TRBD1 as a possible D gene (6 bases). The ends were cut back, 5 bases at V and 3 bases at J, with 11 bases in the middle. The CDR3 sequence is 13 residues long. Germline V gene sequence: CDR1 ENHRY, CDR2 SYGVKD. DNA for the CDR3: TGTGCCATCAGTCTTGGACAGAACTACGAGCAGTACTTC. The encoded protein is CAISLGQNYEQYF.

This clone showed up just once. Other DNA sequences in this sample translate to the same CDR3. V gene TRBV5-1 combines with J gene TRBJ2-7; 8 bases fit TRBD1. The ends lost 4 bases at V and 2 bases at J; junction bases unmatched: 5. Per the germline V gene, CDR1 is SGHRS and CDR2 is YFSETQ. The CDR3 consists of 14 residues. The CDR3 region is CASSPGQGPYEQYF. CDR3 in DNA: TGCGCCAGCAGCCCCGGACAGGGCCCCTACGAGCAGTACTTC.

Comments on this clone: The sample holds other DNA sequences that translate to the same CDR3. The rearrangement joins TRBV5-1 to TRBJ2-2; 9 bases are shared with TRBD2. CDR3 length equals 16 residues. Germline CDR1 and CDR2: SGHRS and YFSETQ. After removal of 0 bases from V and 0 bases from J, the junction contained 0 bases not matched to a gene. The CDR3: CASSLGGRANTGELFF. The CDR3 coding sequence is TGCGCCAGCAGCTTGGGCGGGAGGGCGAACACCGGGGAGCTGTTTTTT.

This clone came up a few times. V and J are TRBV30 and TRBJ1-1; no clear D. The CDR3 sequence is 14 residues long. CDR1 is GTSNPN and CDR2 is SVGIG in the germline V gene (reference sequence). The V end lost 0 bases, the J end lost 3 bases, and 11 bases lay between the germline ends. In nucleotides, the CDR3 is TGTGCCTGGAGTGTTCAGGAGGGAGACACTGAAGCTTTCTTT. It translates to CAWSVQEGDTEAFF.

In this sample, this clone turned up a few times. The chain uses TRBV5-1 and TRBJ2-7, with D possibly matching TRBD1 (6 bases). The CDR3 is 16 residues long. V was shortened by 0 bases and J by 5 bases, with 18 bases between the two germline ends. The germline V gene has CDR1 SGHRS and CDR2 YFSETQ. The CDR3 DNA sequence: TGCGCCAGCAGCTTGGACCCTCTACAGGGCAGGGACGAGCAGTACTTC. It encodes CASSLDPLQGRDEQYF.

CDR3 in DNA: TGTGCCAGCAGTGTACCCGGGGGTACAGATACGCAGTATTTT. Residues: CASSVPGGTDTQYF. The gene calls are TRBV6-1 and TRBJ2-3, with a tentative D call TRBD2 (6 bases). Trimming removed 4 bases from V and 3 bases from J, with 11 bases in between. The CDR3 is 14 amino acids. Germline lookup yields CDR1 MNHNS and CDR2 SASEGT.

To note about this clone: A read error may account for a junction end that differs from germline. The gene calls are TRBV14 and TRBJ1-2; D remains ambiguous. CDR1 is SGHDN, CDR2 FVKESK, per germline. The CDR3 totals 11 residues. This CDR3 is CASSQDEVEIF. The CDR3 DNA is TGTGCCAGCAGCCAAGATGAGGTGGAGATCTTC.

This clone has a handful of counts. The gene calls are TRBV9 and TRBJ2-3, with a weak D call TRBD2 (5 bases). This CDR3 has 14 residues. V was trimmed by 4 bases and J by 6 bases, leaving 15 bases between them. Germline CDR1 and CDR2: SGDLS and YYNGEE. DNA of the CDR3: TGTGCCAGCAGCCCCGGGCGGACTCCCGATACGCAGTATTTT. It is translated as CASSPGRTPDTQYF.

The chain recombines TRBV11-2 with TRBJ2-3; D gene ambiguous. This CDR3 contains 14 residues. V shed 0 bases and J shed 2 bases, with 6 bases lying between them. Germline lookup yields CDR1 SGHAT and CDR2 FQNNGV. CDR3 sequence: CASSLDQATDTQYF. CDR3 sequence (DNA): TGTGCCAGCAGCTTAGATCAGGCCACAGATACGCAGTATTTT.